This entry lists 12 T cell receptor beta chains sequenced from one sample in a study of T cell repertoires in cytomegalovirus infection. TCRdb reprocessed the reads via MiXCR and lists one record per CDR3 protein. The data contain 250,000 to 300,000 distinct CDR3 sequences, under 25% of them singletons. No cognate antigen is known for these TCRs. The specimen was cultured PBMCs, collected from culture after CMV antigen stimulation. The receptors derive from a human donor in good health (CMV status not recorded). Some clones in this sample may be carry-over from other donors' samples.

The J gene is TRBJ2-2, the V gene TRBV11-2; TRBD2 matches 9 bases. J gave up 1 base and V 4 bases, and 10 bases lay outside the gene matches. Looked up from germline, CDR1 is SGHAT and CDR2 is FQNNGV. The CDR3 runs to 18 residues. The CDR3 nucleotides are TGTGCCAGCAGCTGGATTAGCGGGAGCCCCCTGAACACCGGGGAGCTGTTTTTT. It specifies CASSWISGSPLNTGELFF.

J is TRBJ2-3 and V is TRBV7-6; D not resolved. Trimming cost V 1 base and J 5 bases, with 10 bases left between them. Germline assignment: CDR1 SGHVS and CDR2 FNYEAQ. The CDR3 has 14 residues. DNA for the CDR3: TGTGCCAGCAGCTTAGAAGCAGGTGGAGATACGCAGTATTTT. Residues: CASSLEAGGDTQYF.

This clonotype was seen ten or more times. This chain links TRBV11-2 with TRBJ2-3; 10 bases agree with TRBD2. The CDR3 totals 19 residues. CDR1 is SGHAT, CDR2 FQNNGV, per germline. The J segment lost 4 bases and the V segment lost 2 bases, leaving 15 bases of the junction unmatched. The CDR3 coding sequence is TGTGCCAGCAGCTTAAATTTCGGATGGAGCGGGAGGGCCCCAGATACGCAGTATTTT. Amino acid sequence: CASSLNFGWSGRAPDTQYF.

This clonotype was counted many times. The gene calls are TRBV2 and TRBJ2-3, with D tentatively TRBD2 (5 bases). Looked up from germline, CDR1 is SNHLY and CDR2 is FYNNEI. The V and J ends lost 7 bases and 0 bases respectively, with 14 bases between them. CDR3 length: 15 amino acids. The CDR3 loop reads CASTDSSRSTDTQYF. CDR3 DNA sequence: TGTGCCAGCACCGACTCTAGCAGGAGCACAGATACGCAGTATTTT. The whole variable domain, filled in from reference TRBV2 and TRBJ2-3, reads EPEVTQTPSHQVTQMGQEVILRCVPISNHLYFYWYRQILGQKVEFLVSFYNNEISEKSEIFDDQFSVERPDGSNFTLKIRSTKLEDSAMYFCASTDSSRSTDTQYFGPGTRLTVL.

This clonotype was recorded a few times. The CDR3 reads CASSFQALTAQAGELFF. The CDR3 region has the DNA TGTGCCAGCAGCTTCCAGGCCCTTACTGCCCAGGCCGGGGAGCTGTTTTTT. This chain connects TRBV11-3 to TRBJ2-2; D gene unclear. CDR3 length: 17 residues. V was cut by 3 bases and J by 6 bases, with 20 bases left in between. Germline CDR1 and CDR2: SGHNT and YENEEA.

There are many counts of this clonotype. CDR3 residues: CASSLDPGARGEYF. For the CDR3, the DNA is TGTGCCAGCAGCTTAGATCCGGGGGCCCGGGGGGAGTACTTC. The chain recombines TRBV7-2 with TRBJ2-7; D may be TRBD2 (7 bases). Trimming shortened V by 1 base and J by 11 bases, and 18 bases separated the two germline ends. CDR3 length equals 14 residues. Germline-derived CDR1 and CDR2 are SGHTA and FQGNSA. The variable domain in full, with the rest retrieved from reference TRBV7-2 and TRBJ2-7, is GAGVSQSPSNKVTEKGKDVELRCDPISGHTALYWYRQSLGQGLEFLIYFQGNSAPDKSGLPSDRFSAERTGGSVSTLTIQRTQQEDSAVYLCASSLDPGARGEYFGPGTRLTVT.

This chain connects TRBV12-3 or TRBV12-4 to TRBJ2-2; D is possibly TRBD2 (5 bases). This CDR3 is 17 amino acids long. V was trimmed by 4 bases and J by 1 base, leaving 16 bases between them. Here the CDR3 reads CASSSRSGEMNTGELFF. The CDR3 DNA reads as TGTGCCAGCAGTTCCCGCAGCGGAGAGATGAACACCGGGGAGCTGTTTTTT.

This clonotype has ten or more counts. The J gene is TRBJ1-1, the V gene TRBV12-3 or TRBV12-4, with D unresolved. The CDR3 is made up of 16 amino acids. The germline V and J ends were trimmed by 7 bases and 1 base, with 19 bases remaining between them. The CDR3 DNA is TGTGCCAGCACCGACTTTTCTTCTGGCGGGAACACTGAAGCTTTCTTT. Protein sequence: CASTDFSSGGNTEAFF.

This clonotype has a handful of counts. The CDR3 DNA reads as TGCGCCAGCAGCCTCGCAGAAGGGGTTCGCGATGAGCAGTTCTTC. This translates into CASSLAEGVRDEQFF. The chain recombines TRBV4-1 with TRBJ2-1, with D maybe TRBD1 (5 bases). CDR1 and CDR2 (germline): MGHRA, YSYEKL. Trimming took 4 bases from V and 8 from J, leaving 18 bases between them. The CDR3 is made up of 15 amino acids.

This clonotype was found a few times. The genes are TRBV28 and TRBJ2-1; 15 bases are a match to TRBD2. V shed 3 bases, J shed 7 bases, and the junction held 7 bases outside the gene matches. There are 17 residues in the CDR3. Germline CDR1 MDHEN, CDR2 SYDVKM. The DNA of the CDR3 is TGTGCCAGCAGTTTCGGGGGGGGGACTAGCGGGAGGAATGAGCAGTTCTTC. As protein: CASSFGGGTSGRNEQFF.

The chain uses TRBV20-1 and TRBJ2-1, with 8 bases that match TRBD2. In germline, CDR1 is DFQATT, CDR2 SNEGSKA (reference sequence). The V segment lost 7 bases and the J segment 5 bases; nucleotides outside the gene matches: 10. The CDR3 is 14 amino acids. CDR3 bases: TGCAGTGTTACGCGGGAGGTTGGTAACAATGAGCAGTTCTTC. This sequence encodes CSVTREVGNNEQFF.

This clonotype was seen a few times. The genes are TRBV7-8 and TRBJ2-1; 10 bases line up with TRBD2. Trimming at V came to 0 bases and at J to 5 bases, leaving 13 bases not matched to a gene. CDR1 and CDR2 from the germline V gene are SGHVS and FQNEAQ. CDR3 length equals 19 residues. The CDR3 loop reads CASSLAVRGGLARNNEQFF. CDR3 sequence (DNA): TGTGCCAGCAGCTTAGCCGTGAGGGGGGGACTAGCGAGGAACAATGAGCAGTTCTTC. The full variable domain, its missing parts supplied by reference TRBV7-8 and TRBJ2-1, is GAGVSQSPRYKVAKRGQDVALRCDPISGHVSLFWYQQALGQGPEFLTYFQNEAQLDKSGLPSDRFFAERPEGSVSTLKIQRTQQEDSAVYLCASSLAVRGGLARNNEQFFGPGTRLTVL.